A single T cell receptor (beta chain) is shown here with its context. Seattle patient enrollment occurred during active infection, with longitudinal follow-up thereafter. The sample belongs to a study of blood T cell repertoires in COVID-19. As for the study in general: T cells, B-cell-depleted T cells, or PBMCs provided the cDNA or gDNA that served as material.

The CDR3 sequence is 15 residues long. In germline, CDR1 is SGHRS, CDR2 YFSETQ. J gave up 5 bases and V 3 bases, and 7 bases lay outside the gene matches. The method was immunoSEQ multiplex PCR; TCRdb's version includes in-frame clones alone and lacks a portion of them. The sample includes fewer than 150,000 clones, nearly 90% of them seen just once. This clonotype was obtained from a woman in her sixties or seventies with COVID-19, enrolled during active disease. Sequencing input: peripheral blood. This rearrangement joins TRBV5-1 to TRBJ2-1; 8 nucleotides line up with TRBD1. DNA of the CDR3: TGCGCCAGCAGCTCCAGGGGGCGCGGACACAATGAGCAGTTCTTC. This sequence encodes CASSSRGRGHNEQFF.